Shown below are 19 T cell receptor beta chains from a single sample sequenced in a study of shared clonotypes between healthy human individuals. The data were produced by immunoSEQ multiplex PCR, yet TCRdb's version contains in-frame clones alone and is incomplete. The sample records more than 2 million clones, roughly 94% being singletons. Positively selected for CCR7, the CD45RO-negative cells used as naive CD8 cells excluded terminally differentiated effector memory CD45RA+ cells. Sample: naive CD8+ T cells sorted from blood. These receptors all come from a man younger than 35 in good health.

This clone was seen a handful of times. Different DNA sequences within this sample yield the same CDR3. The chain is built from TRBV5-4 and TRBJ2-2; TRBD1 matches at 7 bases. The CDR3 runs to 15 residues. Germline V gene sequence: CDR1 SGHNT, CDR2 YYREEE (reference sequence). After removal of 2 bases from V and 1 base from J, the junction contained 2 bases not matched to a gene. CDR3 sequence reads: CASSFRTGNTGELFF. The DNA of the CDR3 is TGTGCCAGCAGCTTCCGGACAGGGAACACCGGGGAGCTGTTTTTT.

This clone was seen a single time. The V and J genes are TRBV4-3 and TRBJ1-2, with 8 bases fitting TRBD1. With 2 bases clipped from V and 6 bases from J, the junction kept 5 bases outside the gene matches. Germline V gene data show CDR1 as LGHNA and CDR2 as YSLEER. CDR3 length equals 14 residues. The DNA for the CDR3 is TGCGCCAGCAGCCAACCGGACAGGGCCGATGGCTACACCTTC. This sequence encodes CASSQPDRADGYTF.

The CDR3 bases are TGCAGCGTTGAAGAGGCCATGGGTGAGACCCAGTACTTC. This sequence encodes CSVEEAMGETQYF. The rearrangement links TRBV29-1 to TRBJ2-5; D call uncertain. From germline, CDR1 is SQVTM and CDR2 ANQGSEA. This CDR3 has 13 residues. The germline V and J ends were trimmed by 0 bases and 5 bases, with 10 bases remaining between them. Filled out from reference TRBV29-1 and TRBJ2-5, the complete variable domain reads SAVISQKPSRDICQRGTSLTIQCQVDSQVTMMFWYRQQPGQSLTLIATANQGSEATYESGFVIDKFPISRPNLTFSTLTVSNMSPEDSSIYLCSVEEAMGETQYFGPGTRLLVL.

The chain carries TRBV6-6 and TRBJ2-4; possibly TRBD2 for D (6 bases). Germline V gene lookup returns CDR1 MNHNY and CDR2 SVGAGI (reference sequence). The V end lost 11 bases, the J end lost 5 bases, and 16 bases lay between the germline ends. The CDR3 runs 13 residues. The CDR3, as DNA: TGTGCCGGAAGCCGGGAGTCCCAAAACATTCAGTACTTC. This gives the protein CAGSRESQNIQYF.

The chain joins TRBV4-1 to TRBJ2-5; TRBD1 might be the D (5 bases). Germline V CDR1 and CDR2: MGHRA, YSYEKL. Trimming pared 0 bases from V and 2 bases from J, leaving 16 bases between. The CDR3 has 17 amino acids. For the CDR3, the DNA is TGCGCCAGCAGCCAAGAACAGGTGGCGGCAGTTCAAGAGACCCAGTACTTC. Its translation: CASSQEQVAAVQETQYF.

V and J are TRBV7-9 and TRBJ1-1; 7 bases match TRBD1. The CDR3 is 15 residues long. V gave up 7 bases and J gave up 7 bases; unmatched junction bases: 15. Germline CDR1 SEHNR, CDR2 FQNEAQ (reference sequence). CDR3 nucleotide sequence: TGTGCCAGCACCGTCGGACGGGACCCAGGGGGTGAAGCTTTCTTT. Encoded protein: CASTVGRDPGGEAFF.

Regarding this clone: Other DNA sequences in the sample encode the same CDR3. The gene calls are TRBV7-6 and TRBJ2-5; 8 nucleotides agree with TRBD2. The V and J ends lost 2 bases and 5 bases, in that order; junction bases with no gene match: 10. The CDR3 has 16 amino acids. CDR1 and CDR2 (germline): SGHVS, FNYEAQ. The CDR3 loop is CASSLSILAGGETQYF. CDR3 nucleotide sequence: TGTGCCAGCAGCTTATCAATTCTAGCGGGTGGCGAGACCCAGTACTTC.

The rearrangement links TRBV9 to TRBJ2-5; D is possibly TRBD2 (5 bases). Germline loops: CDR1 SGDLS, CDR2 YYNGEE. The CDR3 spans 17 residues. V lost 0 bases, J lost 1 base, and 16 bases lay in between. CDR3 nucleotide sequence: TGTGCCAGCAGCGTAGGCGTTGCGCTAGCATTCCAAGAGACCCAGTACTTC. This codes for CASSVGVALAFQETQYF.

The J gene is TRBJ2-3, the V gene TRBV14, with D unresolved. Looked up from germline, CDR1 is SGHDN and CDR2 is FVKESK. CDR3 length equals 14 residues. Between the trimmed V and J ends, which lost 0 bases and 1 base, there was a span of 5 bases. CDR3 bases: TGTGCCAGCAGCCAAGATTTGGGCACAGATACGCAGTATTTT. Its translation is CASSQDLGTDTQYF.

The chain links TRBV5-4 to TRBJ2-7; 7 bases match TRBD2. CDR1 SGHNT and CDR2 YYREEE come from the germline V gene (reference sequence). This CDR3 is built from 15 residues. The ends lost 4 bases at V and 0 bases at J; junction bases unmatched: 7. The CDR3 DNA reads as TGTGCCAGCAGCACCAGCGGGGCACTCTCCTACGAGCAGTACTTC. It translates to CASSTSGALSYEQYF. The full variable domain, its missing parts supplied by reference TRBV5-4 and TRBJ2-7, is ETGVTQSPTHLIKTRGQQVTLRCSSQSGHNTVSWYQQALGQGPQFIFQYYREEENGRGNFPPRFSGLQFPNYSSELNVNALELDDSALYLCASSTSGALSYEQYFGPGTRLTVT.

Regarding this clone: Other DNA sequences in the sample encode the same CDR3. The rearrangement uses TRBV6-5 and TRBJ1-5, with 7 positions matching TRBD1. Germline CDR1 reads MNHEY; CDR2 reads SVGAGI. V shed 5 bases and J 0 bases; nucleotides not matched to a gene: 4. The CDR3 loop spans 15 amino acids. This CDR3 is CASSPGGYSNQPQHF. In DNA, the CDR3 is TGTGCCAGCAGTCCAGGGGGTTATAGCAATCAGCCCCAGCATTTT.

The table lists this clone with a few counts. Distinct nucleotide sequences in the sample also encode this CDR3. The chain employs TRBV30 and TRBJ1-1; a weak D match, TRBD1 (5 bases). CDR1 is GTSNPN and CDR2 is SVGIG in the germline V gene (reference sequence). Trimming took off 0 bases at V and 6 bases at J, with 8 bases between the two ends. The CDR3 has 12 residues. Here the CDR3 reads CAWSVPGAEAFF. CDR3 DNA sequence: TGTGCCTGGAGTGTACCGGGGGCTGAAGCTTTCTTT.

The chain recombines TRBV21-1 with TRBJ2-1; the D call of TRBD2 is as the table states it, not checked on the DNA. TRBV21-1 is listed as a pseudogene. The CDR3 totals 17 residues. Here the CDR3 DNA reads TGTGCCAGCAGCAAAAGGAAACTAGCGGGAGGAAAGAATGAGCAGTTCTTC. Protein: CASSKRKLAGGKNEQFF.

The chain employs TRBV19 and TRBJ1-1; 7 bases line up with TRBD1. CDR3 length: 13 amino acids. Trimming cost V 5 bases and J 8 bases; bases outside gene matches: 8. The germline gives CDR1 LNHDA, CDR2 SQIVND (reference sequence). The CDR3 bases are TGTGCCAGTAGTGTGCCCGTGACAGGGGAAGCTTTCTTT. Its protein product is CASSVPVTGEAFF.

V usage is TRBV10-3 and J usage is TRBJ2-2, with TRBD2 matching 14 bases. The CDR3 has 16 residues. The germline V gene has CDR1 ENHRY and CDR2 SYGVKD. V dropped 9 bases and J dropped 4; count of bases not matched to a gene: 7. The CDR3 DNA is TGTGCCATTCCGACTAGCGGGGGGGGAGGCACCGGGGAGCTGTTTTTT. Translated, it gives CAIPTSGGGGTGELFF.

The V and J genes are TRBV5-3 and TRBJ2-3; D gene uncertain. TRBV5-3 is given ORF status, its function remaining uncertain. The CDR3 is made up of 11 amino acids. V was shortened by 7 bases and J by 2 bases, with 5 bases between the two germline ends. Here the CDR3 reads CARGSTDTQYF. CDR3 coding DNA: TGTGCCAGAGGGTCCACAGATACGCAGTATTTT.

The chain combines TRBV14 with TRBJ2-2, with D unresolved. The CDR3 loop spans 15 amino acids. V lost 1 base to trimming and J lost 4 bases, with 10 bases between them. Per germline, CDR1 SGHDN and CDR2 FVKESK. CDR3 amino acids: CASSQVEVLTGELFF. The CDR3, as DNA: TGTGCCAGCAGCCAAGTTGAGGTTCTCACCGGGGAGCTGTTTTTT.

The chain uses TRBV27 and TRBJ1-1, with D perhaps TRBD1 (5 bases). The CDR3 sequence is 13 residues long. From germline, CDR1 is MNHEY and CDR2 SMNVEV (reference sequence). Trimming removed 3 bases at V and 7 bases at J, with 12 bases between. The CDR3 spells CASSFLGHLEAFF. The DNA for the CDR3 is TGTGCCAGCAGTTTCCTAGGACATCTTGAAGCTTTCTTT.

This clone was recorded only once. This rearrangement joins TRBV7-9 to TRBJ1-4; possible D gene TRBD1, 6 bases. Looked up from germline, CDR1 is SEHNR and CDR2 is FQNEAQ (reference sequence). The CDR3 sequence is 15 residues long. V lost 4 bases and J 3 bases, leaving 12 bases between the germline ends. This chain's CDR3 is CASSSLDSPNEKLFF. CDR3 bases: TGTGCCAGCAGCTCATTGGACAGTCCTAATGAAAAACTGTTTTTT.